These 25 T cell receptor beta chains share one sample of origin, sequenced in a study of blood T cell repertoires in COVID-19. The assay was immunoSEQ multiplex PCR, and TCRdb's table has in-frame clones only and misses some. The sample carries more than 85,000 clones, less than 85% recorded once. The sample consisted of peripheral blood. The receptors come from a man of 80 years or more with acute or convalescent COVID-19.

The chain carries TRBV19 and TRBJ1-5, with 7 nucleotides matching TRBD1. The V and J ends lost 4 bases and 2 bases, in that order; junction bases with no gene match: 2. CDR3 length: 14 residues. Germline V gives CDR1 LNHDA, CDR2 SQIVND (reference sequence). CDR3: CASSTGQGNQPQHF. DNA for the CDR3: TGTGCCAGTAGTACCGGACAGGGCAATCAGCCCCAGCATTTT.

CDR3 amino acids: CASSPRGEGVLGDEQFF. CDR3 DNA sequence: TGTGCCAGCAGCCCCCGGGGCGAGGGGGTCCTAGGGGATGAGCAGTTCTTC. This chain connects TRBV7-2 to TRBJ2-1; a possible D gene is TRBD1 (6 bases). CDR1 SGHTA and CDR2 FQGNSA come from the germline V gene. The CDR3 sequence is 17 residues long. Trimming took off 5 bases at V and 8 bases at J, with 25 bases between the two ends.

Here the CDR3 reads CASSVRDTIYNEQFF. The CDR3 DNA reads TGTGCCAGCAGCGTCCGGGACACCATATACAATGAGCAGTTCTTC. This chain links TRBV6-2 or TRBV6-3 with TRBJ2-1; D possibly corresponds to TRBD1 (6 bases). The germline gives CDR1 MNHEY, CDR2 SVGEGT. With 6 bases removed from V and 4 bases from J, the gap between germline ends came to 16 bases. This CDR3 comprises 15 residues.

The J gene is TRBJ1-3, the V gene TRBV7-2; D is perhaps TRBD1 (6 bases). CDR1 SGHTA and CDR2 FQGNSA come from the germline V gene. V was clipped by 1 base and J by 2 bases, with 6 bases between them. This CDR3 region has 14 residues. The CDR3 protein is CASSLGTAGNTIYF. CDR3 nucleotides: TGTGCCAGCAGCTTAGGGACAGCTGGAAACACCATATATTTT.

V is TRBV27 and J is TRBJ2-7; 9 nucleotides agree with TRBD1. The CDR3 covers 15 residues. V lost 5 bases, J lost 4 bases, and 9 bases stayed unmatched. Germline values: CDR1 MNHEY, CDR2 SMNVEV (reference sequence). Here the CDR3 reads CASSKPGQGIYEQYF. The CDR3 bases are TGTGCCAGCAGTAAACCGGGACAGGGAATATACGAGCAGTACTTC.

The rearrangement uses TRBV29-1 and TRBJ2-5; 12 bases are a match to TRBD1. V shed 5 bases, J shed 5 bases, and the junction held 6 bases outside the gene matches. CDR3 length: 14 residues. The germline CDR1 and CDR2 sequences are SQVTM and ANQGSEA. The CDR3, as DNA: TGCAGCGTTTCGGGACAGGGGGCTGATGAGACCCAGTACTTC. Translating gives CSVSGQGADETQYF. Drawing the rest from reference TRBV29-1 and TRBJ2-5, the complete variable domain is SAVISQKPSRDICQRGTSLTIQCQVDSQVTMMFWYRQQPGQSLTLIATANQGSEATYESGFVIDKFPISRPNLTFSTLTVSNMSPEDSSIYLCSVSGQGADETQYFGPGTRLLVL.

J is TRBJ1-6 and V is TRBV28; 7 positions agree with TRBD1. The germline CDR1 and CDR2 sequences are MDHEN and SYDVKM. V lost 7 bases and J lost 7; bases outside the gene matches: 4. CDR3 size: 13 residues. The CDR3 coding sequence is TGTGCCAGCACTGAACAGGGGAATTCACCCCTCCACTTT. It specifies CASTEQGNSPLHF.

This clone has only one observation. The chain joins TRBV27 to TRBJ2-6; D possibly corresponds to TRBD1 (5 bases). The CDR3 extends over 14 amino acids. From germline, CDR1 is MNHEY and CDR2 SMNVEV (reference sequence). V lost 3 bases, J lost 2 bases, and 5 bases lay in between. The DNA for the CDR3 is TGTGCCAGCAGTTTGGGGCCTGGGGCCAACGTCCTGACTTTC. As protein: CASSLGPGANVLTF. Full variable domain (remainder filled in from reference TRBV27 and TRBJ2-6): EAQVTQNPRYLITVTGKKLTVTCSQNMNHEYMSWYRQDPGLGLRQIYYSMNVEVTDKGDVPEGYKVSRKEKRNFPLILESPSPNQTSLYFCASSLGPGANVLTFGAGSRLTVL.

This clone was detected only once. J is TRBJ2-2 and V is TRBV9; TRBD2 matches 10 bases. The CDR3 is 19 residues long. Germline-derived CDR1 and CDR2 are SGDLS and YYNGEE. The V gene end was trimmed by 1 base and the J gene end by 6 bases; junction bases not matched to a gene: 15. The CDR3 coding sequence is TGTGCCAGCAGCGTAAGTAGCAGGGATCCTAGCGGGAGTCCCGGGGAGCTGTTTTTT. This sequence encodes CASSVSSRDPSGSPGELFF.

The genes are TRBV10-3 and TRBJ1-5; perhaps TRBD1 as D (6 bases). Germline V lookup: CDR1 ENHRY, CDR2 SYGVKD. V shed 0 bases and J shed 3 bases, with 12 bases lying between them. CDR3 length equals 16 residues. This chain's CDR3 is CAISESRAGANQPQHF. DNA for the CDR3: TGTGCCATCAGTGAGTCGAGGGCGGGGGCCAATCAGCCCCAGCATTTT.

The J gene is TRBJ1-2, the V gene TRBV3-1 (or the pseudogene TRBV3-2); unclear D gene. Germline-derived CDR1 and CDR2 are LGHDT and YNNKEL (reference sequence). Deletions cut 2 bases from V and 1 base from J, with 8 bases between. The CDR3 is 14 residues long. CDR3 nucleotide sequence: TGTGCCAGCAGCCAATGGTCGGTTAACTATGGCTACACCTTC. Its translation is CASSQWSVNYGYTF.

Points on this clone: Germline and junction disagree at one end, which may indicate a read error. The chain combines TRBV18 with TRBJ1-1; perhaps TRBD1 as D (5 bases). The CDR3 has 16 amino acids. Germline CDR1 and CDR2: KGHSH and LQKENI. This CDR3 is CASSPLLTGQNTEAFF. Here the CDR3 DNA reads TGTGCCAGCTCGCCACTTCTCACCGGACAGAACACTGAAGCTTTCTTT. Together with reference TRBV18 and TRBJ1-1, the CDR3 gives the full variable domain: NAGVMQNPRHLVRRRGQEARLRCSPMKGHSHVYWYRQLPEEGLKFMVYLQKENIIDESGMPKERFSAEFPKEGPSILRIQQVVRGDSAAYFCASSPLLTGQNTEAFFGQGTRLTVV.

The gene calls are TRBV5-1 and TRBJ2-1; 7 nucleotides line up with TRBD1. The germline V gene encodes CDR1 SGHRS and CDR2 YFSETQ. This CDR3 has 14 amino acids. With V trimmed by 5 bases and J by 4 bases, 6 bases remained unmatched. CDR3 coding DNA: TGCGCCAGCAGTCCGGGACAGCTGTACAATGAGCAGTTCTTC. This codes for CASSPGQLYNEQFF.

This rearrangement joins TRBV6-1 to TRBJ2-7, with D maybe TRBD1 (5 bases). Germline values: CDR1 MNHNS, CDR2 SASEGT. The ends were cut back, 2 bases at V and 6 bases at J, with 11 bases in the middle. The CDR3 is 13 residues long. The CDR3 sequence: CASSESREGEQYF. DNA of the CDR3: TGTGCCAGCAGTGAATCCAGGGAAGGCGAGCAGTACTTC.

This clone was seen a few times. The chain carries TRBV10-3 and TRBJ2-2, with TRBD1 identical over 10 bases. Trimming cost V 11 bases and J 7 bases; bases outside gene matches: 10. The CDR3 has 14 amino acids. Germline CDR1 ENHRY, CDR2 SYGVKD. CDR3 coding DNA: TGTGCCGTGGGTGGGACAGGGGCGAACGGGGAGCTGTTTTTT. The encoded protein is CAVGGTGANGELFF.

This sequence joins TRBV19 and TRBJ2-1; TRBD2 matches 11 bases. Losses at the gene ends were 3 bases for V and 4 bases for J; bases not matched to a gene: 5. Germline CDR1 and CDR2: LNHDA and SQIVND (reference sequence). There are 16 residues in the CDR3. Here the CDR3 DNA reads TGTGCCAGTAGTATCGGGACTAGCGGACATTACAATGAGCAGTTCTTC. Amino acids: CASSIGTSGHYNEQFF.

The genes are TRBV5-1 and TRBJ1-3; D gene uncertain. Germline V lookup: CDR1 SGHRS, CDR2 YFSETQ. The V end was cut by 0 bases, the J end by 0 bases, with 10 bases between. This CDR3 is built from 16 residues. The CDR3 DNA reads TGCGCCAGCAGCTTGGGAGAGCGTATCTCTGGAAACACCATATATTTT. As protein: CASSLGERISGNTIYF. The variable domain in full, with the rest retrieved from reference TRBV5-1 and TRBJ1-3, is KAGVTQTPRYLIKTRGQQVTLSCSPISGHRSVSWYQQTPGQGLQFLFEYFSETQRNKGNFPGRFSGRQFSNSRSEMNVSTLELGDSALYLCASSLGERISGNTIYFGEGSWLTVV.

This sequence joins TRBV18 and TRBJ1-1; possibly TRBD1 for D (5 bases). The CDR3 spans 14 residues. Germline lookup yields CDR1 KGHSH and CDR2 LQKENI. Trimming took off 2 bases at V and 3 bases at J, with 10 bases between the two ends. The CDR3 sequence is CASSPTGGDTEAFF. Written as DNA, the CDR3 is TGTGCCAGCTCACCAACGGGGGGGGACACTGAAGCTTTCTTT.

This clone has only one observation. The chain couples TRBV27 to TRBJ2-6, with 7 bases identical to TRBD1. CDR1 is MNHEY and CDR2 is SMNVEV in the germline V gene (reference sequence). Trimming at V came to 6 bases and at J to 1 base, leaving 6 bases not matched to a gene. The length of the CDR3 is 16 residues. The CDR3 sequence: CASSRQGASGANVLTF. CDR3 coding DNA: TGTGCCAGCAGCCGACAGGGTGCATCTGGGGCCAACGTCCTGACTTTC.

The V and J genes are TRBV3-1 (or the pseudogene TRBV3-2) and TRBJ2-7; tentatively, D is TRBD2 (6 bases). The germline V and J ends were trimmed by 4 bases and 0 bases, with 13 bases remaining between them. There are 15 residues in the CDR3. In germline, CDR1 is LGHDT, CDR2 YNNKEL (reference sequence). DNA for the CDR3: TGTGCCAGCAGCCCTCTAGCGTTCCTCTCCTACGAGCAGTACTTC. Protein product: CASSPLAFLSYEQYF.

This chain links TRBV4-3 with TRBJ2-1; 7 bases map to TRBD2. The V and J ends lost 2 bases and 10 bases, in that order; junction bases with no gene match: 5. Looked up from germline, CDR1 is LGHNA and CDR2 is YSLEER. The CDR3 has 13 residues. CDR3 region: CASSQTPRGEQFF. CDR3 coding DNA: TGCGCCAGCAGCCAAACTCCGCGGGGGGAGCAGTTCTTC.

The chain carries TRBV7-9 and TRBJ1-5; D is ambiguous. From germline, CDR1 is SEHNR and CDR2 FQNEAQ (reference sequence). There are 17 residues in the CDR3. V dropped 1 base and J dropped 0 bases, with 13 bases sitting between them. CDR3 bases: TGTGCCAGCAGCTTAGTTTTCGGCAGCGATAGCAATCAGCCCCAGCATTTT. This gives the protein CASSLVFGSDSNQPQHF. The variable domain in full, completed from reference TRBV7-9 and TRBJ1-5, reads DTGVSQNPRHKITKRGQNVTFRCDPISEHNRLYWYRQTLGQGPEFLTYFQNEAQLEKSRLLSDRFSAERPKGSFSTLEIQRTEQGDSAMYLCASSLVFGSDSNQPQHFGDGTRLSIL.

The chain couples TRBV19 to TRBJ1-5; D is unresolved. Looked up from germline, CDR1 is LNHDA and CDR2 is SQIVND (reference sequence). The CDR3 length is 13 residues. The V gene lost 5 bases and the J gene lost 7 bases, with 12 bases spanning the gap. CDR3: CASSQQSYQPQHF. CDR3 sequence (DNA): TGTGCCAGTAGTCAACAGTCTTACCAGCCCCAGCATTTT.

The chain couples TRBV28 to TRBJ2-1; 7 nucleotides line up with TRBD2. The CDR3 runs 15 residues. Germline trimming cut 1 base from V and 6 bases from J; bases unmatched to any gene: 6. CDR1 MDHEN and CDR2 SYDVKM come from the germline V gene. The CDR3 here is CASSLFGGSFNEQFF. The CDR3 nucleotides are TGTGCCAGCAGTTTATTTGGCGGGAGTTTCAATGAGCAGTTCTTC.

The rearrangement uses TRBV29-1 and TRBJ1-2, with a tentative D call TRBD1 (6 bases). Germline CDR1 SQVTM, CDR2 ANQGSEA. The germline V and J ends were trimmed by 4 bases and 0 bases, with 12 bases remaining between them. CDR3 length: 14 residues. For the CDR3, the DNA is TGCAGCGTTGGCTCCGACAGGCCTAACTATGGCTACACCTTC. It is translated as CSVGSDRPNYGYTF.